This TCR beta chain was observed in a study of blood T cell repertoires in COVID-19. Study summary: Samples taken during acute and convalescent COVID-19 were collected in the United States, Italy and Spain.

The CDR3 runs 11 residues. The germline V and J ends were trimmed by 5 bases and 5 bases, with 9 bases remaining between them. Germline CDR1 is SQVTM and CDR2 is ANQGSEA. Using immunoSEQ multiplex PCR, the repertoire was profiled, and TCRdb retains in-frame clones only, with some absent. This table has about 260,000 clones, around four fifths appearing once. The sample consisted of peripheral blood. This TCR came from a man in his 60s who had recovered from COVID-19. The chain has TRBV29-1 and TRBJ2-5; D remains ambiguous. CDR3: CSVLRWETQYF. CDR3 nucleotide sequence: TGCAGCGTTCTCCGGTGGGAGACCCAGTACTTC.